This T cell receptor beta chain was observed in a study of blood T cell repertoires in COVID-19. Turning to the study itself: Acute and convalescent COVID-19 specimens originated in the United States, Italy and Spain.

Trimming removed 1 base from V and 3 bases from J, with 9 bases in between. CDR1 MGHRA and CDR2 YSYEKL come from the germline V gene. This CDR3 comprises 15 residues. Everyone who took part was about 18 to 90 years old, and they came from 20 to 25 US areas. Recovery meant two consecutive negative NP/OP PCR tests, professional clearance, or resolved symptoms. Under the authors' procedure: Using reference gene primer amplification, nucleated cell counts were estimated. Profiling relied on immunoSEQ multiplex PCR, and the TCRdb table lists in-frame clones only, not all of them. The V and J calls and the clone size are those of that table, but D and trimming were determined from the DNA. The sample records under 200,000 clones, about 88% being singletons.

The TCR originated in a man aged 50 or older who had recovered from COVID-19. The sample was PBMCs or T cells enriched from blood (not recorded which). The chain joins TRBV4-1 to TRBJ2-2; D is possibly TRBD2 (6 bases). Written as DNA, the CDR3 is TGCGCCAGCAGCCAAGGGACGGGAGACACCGGGGAGCTGTTTTTT. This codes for CASSQGTGDTGELFF.